These 22 T cell receptor beta chains were sequenced from one sample in a study of T cell changes during pregnancy in multiple sclerosis. The assay was immunoSEQ multiplex PCR, and TCRdb's table has in-frame clones only and misses some. The sample consists of about 87,000 clones, roughly 95% of them appearing once. The sequencing here drew on peripheral blood, taken in the third trimester of pregnancy. These receptors were obtained from a female donor in good health, enrolled as a control in a pregnancy study.

The chain joins TRBV2 to TRBJ1-5; tentative D call: TRBD1 (6 bases). CDR3 length equals 14 residues. V was shortened by 7 bases and J by 6 bases, with 16 bases between the two germline ends. Germline V gene data show CDR1 as SNHLY and CDR2 as FYNNEI. CDR3 DNA: TGTGCCAGCACCTTACAGGGCGCCGGTCAGCCCCAGCATTTT. It yields the protein CASTLQGAGQPQHF.

The V and J genes are TRBV7-8 and TRBJ2-7; 8 bases agree with TRBD2. V was pared by 3 bases and J by 2 bases, with 6 bases of the junction left unmatched. The germline V gene has CDR1 SGHVS and CDR2 FQNEAQ. The CDR3 is 15 amino acids. The CDR3 bases are TGTGCCAGCAGCTTGTTAACTAGCGGCGCCTACGAGCAGTACTTC. As protein: CASSLLTSGAYEQYF.

The CDR3 is CASSLDRGNYNEQFF. The CDR3 bases are TGTGCCAGCAGCTTGGACAGGGGAAACTACAATGAGCAGTTCTTC. The V call is TRBV5-5, the J call TRBJ2-1, with TRBD1 identical over 7 bases. V was pared by 0 bases and J by 3 bases, with 3 bases of the junction left unmatched. This CDR3 has 15 residues. From germline, CDR1 is SGHKS and CDR2 YYEKEE (reference sequence).

The J gene is TRBJ2-1, the V gene TRBV21-1; TRBD2 is the table's D call, not checked against the DNA. TRBV21-1 is shown as a pseudogene. CDR3 length equals 15 residues. The CDR3 DNA reads TGTGCCAGCAGCAAAGCGCTTTCGGGCGGGCCGGAGCAGTTCTTC. Translating it yields CASSKALSGGPEQFF.

This rearrangement joins TRBV6-6 to TRBJ2-1; TRBD2 agrees at 9 bases. Trimming removed 6 bases from V and 10 bases from J; junction bases left unmatched: 10. Looked up from germline, CDR1 is MNHNY and CDR2 is SVGAGI (reference sequence). CDR3 size: 14 residues. The CDR3 DNA reads as TGTGCCAGCAGACGACTAGCGGAGCACTGGGAGCAGTTCTTC. Residues: CASRRLAEHWEQFF.

The rearrangement uses TRBV18 and TRBJ2-1; D possibly corresponds to TRBD2 (6 bases). Trimming removed 3 bases at V and 3 bases at J, with 12 bases between. The CDR3 totals 15 residues. Germline V gene sequence: CDR1 KGHSH, CDR2 LQKENI. The CDR3 region has the DNA TGTGCCAGCTCACCCCGGGACTCCCTCTACAATGAGCAGTTCTTC. This translates into CASSPRDSLYNEQFF.

V usage is TRBV15 and J usage is TRBJ2-7; D possibly corresponds to TRBD2 (6 bases). Germline lookup yields CDR1 LNHNV and CDR2 YYDKDF (reference sequence). With 1 base removed from V and 5 bases from J, the gap between germline ends came to 18 bases. The CDR3 has 16 residues. This CDR3 is CATSRVKGGPGNEQYF. The DNA for the CDR3 is TGTGCCACCAGCAGAGTAAAAGGAGGGCCGGGAAACGAGCAGTACTTC.

The genes are TRBV4-2 and TRBJ2-7; D possibly corresponds to TRBD2 (5 bases). The germline gives CDR1 LGHNA, CDR2 YNFKEQ. V lost 1 base, J lost 5 bases, and 18 bases lay in between. The CDR3 length is 16 residues. CDR3 in DNA: TGTGCCAGCAGCCAAGCATATGAGCGGACCCCCCACGAGCAGTACTTC. Its protein product is CASSQAYERTPHEQYF.

The genes are TRBV4-1 and TRBJ2-1, with D possibly TRBD2 on 5 matching bases. Germline CDR1 MGHRA, CDR2 YSYEKL. The length of the CDR3 is 14 residues. Between the trimmed V and J ends, which lost 2 bases and 15 bases, there was a span of 20 bases. Here the CDR3 reads CASSQPVSRPSRFF. In DNA form, the CDR3 reads TGCGCCAGCAGCCAACCAGTTTCGCGGCCTAGCCGGTTCTTC.

The V gene is TRBV7-8, the J gene TRBJ2-7; 11 nucleotides agree with TRBD1. CDR1 is SGHVS, CDR2 FQNEAQ, per germline. The CDR3 covers 15 residues. V was pared by 4 bases and J by 5 bases, with 7 bases of the junction left unmatched. CDR3 protein: CASSYGTGGRNEQYF. In nucleotides, the CDR3 is TGTGCCAGCAGCTACGGGACAGGGGGGCGGAACGAGCAGTACTTC.

This clone was seen just once. The gene calls are TRBV6-1 and TRBJ2-5; the D gene is possibly TRBD2 (5 bases). The CDR3 spans 14 residues. The ends were cut back, 3 bases at V and 5 bases at J, with 13 bases in the middle. The germline V gene has CDR1 MNHNS and CDR2 SASEGT. CDR3 sequence: CASSEVGGLETQYF. For the CDR3, the DNA is TGTGCCAGCAGTGAGGTGGGCGGGTTGGAGACCCAGTACTTC.

This clone was recorded once. V and J are TRBV2 and TRBJ2-7, with TRBD1 matching over 10 bases. There are 14 residues in the CDR3. The trim removed 6 bases at V and 0 bases at J, leaving 2 bases unmatched. Per germline, CDR1 SNHLY and CDR2 FYNNEI. CDR3 DNA sequence: TGTGCCAGCAGGTGGACAGGGGGCTCCTACGAGCAGTACTTC. Protein product: CASRWTGGSYEQYF.

The J gene is TRBJ2-3, the V gene TRBV19, with D possibly matching TRBD2 (5 bases). The CDR3 has 13 residues. CDR1 is LNHDA, CDR2 SQIVND, per germline (reference sequence). V lost 7 bases and J 2 bases, leaving 10 bases between the germline ends. The CDR3 coding sequence is TGTGCCAGTAATCCGGGGTTCACAGATACGCAGTATTTT. Translation: CASNPGFTDTQYF. Looking up the rest from reference TRBV19 and TRBJ2-3 gives the full variable domain: DGGITQSPKYLFRKEGQNVTLSCEQNLNHDAMYWYRQDPGQGLRLIYYSQIVNDFQKGDIAEGYSVSREKKESFPLTVTSAQKNPTAFYLCASNPGFTDTQYFGPGTRLTVL.

In this sample, this clone turned up a few times. The J gene is TRBJ1-2, the V gene TRBV5-1, with 11 bases fitting TRBD1. V was clipped by 4 bases and J by 3 bases; unmatched bases: 2. The CDR3 has 14 amino acids. Germline V gene lookup returns CDR1 SGHRS and CDR2 YFSETQ. CDR3 loop: CASSGQGADYGYTF. As DNA, the CDR3 is TGCGCCAGCAGCGGACAGGGGGCTGACTATGGCTACACCTTC.

This sequence joins TRBV4-1 and TRBJ2-7; 9 bases are shared with TRBD2. With V trimmed by 2 bases and J by 6 bases, 8 bases remained unmatched. Per the germline V gene, CDR1 is MGHRA and CDR2 is YSYEKL. The CDR3 is 15 residues long. CDR3 loop: CASSQFQGLAVEQYF. The CDR3 bases are TGCGCCAGCAGCCAATTCCAGGGACTAGCAGTCGAGCAGTACTTC.

The rearrangement uses TRBV2 and TRBJ2-3; weak D call: TRBD2 (6 bases). The germline gives CDR1 SNHLY, CDR2 FYNNEI. This CDR3 spans 15 amino acids. V lost 6 bases to trimming and J lost 0 bases, with 13 bases between them. Written as DNA, the CDR3 is TGTGCCAGCAGCACGGAGGGAACTAGCACAGATACGCAGTATTTT. The encoded protein is CASSTEGTSTDTQYF.

The chain combines TRBV5-1 with TRBJ1-3; the D gene is possibly TRBD1 (5 bases). V shed 0 bases and J shed 4 bases, with 14 bases lying between them. CDR1 and CDR2 from the germline V gene are SGHRS and YFSETQ. CDR3 length: 16 residues. In nucleotides, the CDR3 is TGCGCCAGCAGCTTGGATCGGGGGTCGACAGGAAACACCATATATTTT. Its translation is CASSLDRGSTGNTIYF.

The CDR3 is CASSEYGGAYEQYF. CDR3 sequence (DNA): TGTGCCAGCAGTGAATACGGGGGTGCCTACGAGCAGTACTTC. The chain employs TRBV2 and TRBJ2-7, with D perhaps matching TRBD2 (6 bases). The CDR3 consists of 14 residues. Trimming pared 2 bases from V and 2 bases from J, leaving 10 bases between. Germline CDR1 is SNHLY and CDR2 is FYNNEI.

The chain employs TRBV5-5 and TRBJ2-3, with 7 bases identical to TRBD2. V shed 4 bases and J 2 bases; nucleotides not matched to a gene: 10. Germline values: CDR1 SGHKS, CDR2 YYEKEE (reference sequence). The CDR3 totals 16 residues. CDR3 sequence reads: CASSPGMSGNTDTQYF. Written as DNA, the CDR3 is TGTGCCAGCAGCCCCGGGATGAGCGGGAACACAGATACGCAGTATTTT.

Within the sample, this clone is medium-sized. The chain links TRBV7-9 to TRBJ2-1, with 10 bases fitting TRBD2. The CDR3 length is 14 residues. V lost 0 bases and J lost 9; bases outside the gene matches: 2. The germline gives CDR1 SEHNR, CDR2 FQNEAQ (reference sequence). The CDR3 bases are TGTGCCAGCAGCTTAGCCTCTAGCGGGAGTGAGCAGTTCTTC. It codes for CASSLASSGSEQFF.

As DNA, the CDR3 is TGTGCCAGCAGCTTAGAAAACAGGGGCGGCTACGAGCAGTACTTC. This translates into CASSLENRGGYEQYF. This chain links TRBV11-3 with TRBJ2-7; 7 bases are shared with TRBD1. The CDR3 covers 15 residues. Germline V gene data show CDR1 as SGHNT and CDR2 as YENEEA. V trimming: 0 bases; J trimming: 3 bases; junction bases outside the gene matches: 5.

This rearrangement joins TRBV2 to TRBJ2-1; no firm D call. Trimming removed 7 bases at V and 8 bases at J, with 9 bases between. Germline loops: CDR1 SNHLY, CDR2 FYNNEI. The length of the CDR3 is 11 residues. For the CDR3, the DNA is TGTGCCAGCACTAGTAGCTATGAGCAGTTCTTC. It yields the protein CASTSSYEQFF.